These T cell receptor beta chains were read from a single sample in a study of cytomegalovirus exposure and HLA in healthy donors. Measured with immunoSEQ multiplex PCR; TCRdb has only the in-frame clones, and not every one. The sample yields over 150,000 clones, 75% to 85% seen once. Specimen: PBMCs. The receptors derive from a man younger than 40 in good health and CMV-seropositive. Each CDR3 is given with its conserved first and last residue. The D gene is left open where the match is weak. Clone size appears in some rows only: once, few, many, or a class for an expanded clone.

v_call	clone_size	j_call	d_call	cdr3_length	cdr3_aa	cdr3_nt
TRBV11-2	.	TRBJ2-7	TRBD1	15	CASSLGPGQGYEQYF	TGTGCCAGCAGCTTAGGGCCGGGACAGGGCTACGAGCAGTACTTC
TRBV11-3	.	TRBJ2-7	.	14	CASSFSKDSYEQYF	TGTGCCAGCAGCTTCTCTAAAGATTCCTACGAGCAGTACTTC
TRBV9	.	TRBJ2-7	TRBD2	16	CASSVQAGGPGDEQYF	TGTGCCAGCAGCGTTCAAGCGGGAGGGCCTGGCGACGAGCAGTACTTC
TRBV10-2	once	TRBJ2-1	.	16	CASSPRTSMGPNEQFF	TGCGCCAGCAGTCCCCGTACTAGTATGGGTCCCAATGAGCAGTTCTTC
TRBV12-5	.	TRBJ2-1	.	13	CASGLVQRTEQFF	TGTGCTAGTGGTTTGGTACAACGGACAGAGCAGTTCTTC
TRBV27	few	TRBJ2-2	TRBD1	16	CASRLQGPINTGELFF	TGTGCCAGCAGGCTACAGGGGCCAATTAACACCGGGGAGCTGTTTTTT
TRBV25-1	.	TRBJ2-5	TRBD2	15	CASSETSGFQETQYF	TGTGCCAGCAGTGAAACTAGCGGATTCCAAGAGACCCAGTACTTC
TRBV7-2	.	TRBJ2-3	.	12	CASSLAAGTQYF	TGTGCCAGCAGCTTAGCGGCGGGTACGCAGTATTTT
TRBV7-2	.	TRBJ2-2	.	10	CASSAVELFF	TGTGCCAGCAGCGCGGTCGAGCTGTTTTTT
TRBV10-1	.	TRBJ2-7	.	13	CASSESLPSEQYF	TGCGCCAGCAGTGAGTCTCTCCCGTCCGAGCAGTACTTC
TRBV6-6	.	TRBJ2-1	.	12	CASSFGSNEQFF	TGTGCCAGCAGTTTCGGGTCTAATGAGCAGTTCTTC
TRBV19	.	TRBJ1-6	TRBD1	15	CASSIRQGANSPLHF	TGTGCCAGTAGTATACGACAGGGAGCTAATTCACCCCTCCACTTT
TRBV11-3	.	TRBJ2-7	TRBD1	12	CASSKDRGEQYF	TGTGCCAGCAGCAAGGACAGGGGCGAGCAGTACTTC
TRBV5-1	.	TRBJ1-1	.	14	CASSLIFGETEAFF	TGCGCCAGCAGCTTGATCTTCGGGGAGACTGAAGCTTTCTTT
TRBV7-2	.	TRBJ2-7	TRBD2	15	CASSWGGTSGNEQYF	TGTGCCAGCAGCTGGGGGGGGACGAGCGGTAACGAGCAGTACTTC
TRBV30	.	TRBJ1-4	.	14	CAWSVRQVREKLFF	TGTGCCTGGAGTGTACGTCAGGTACGGGAAAAACTGTTTTTT
TRBV4-1	.	TRBJ2-1	.	13	CASSQEPGSGQFF	TGCGCCAGCAGCCAAGAACCCGGGAGCGGACAGTTCTTC
TRBV10-2	.	TRBJ1-1	.	14	CASTVSGVLPEAFF	TGCGCCAGCACCGTTTCAGGGGTCCTACCTGAAGCTTTCTTT
TRBV9	.	TRBJ2-1	.	13	CASSEGQGSEQFF	TGTGCCAGCAGCGAGGGGCAGGGAAGTGAGCAGTTCTTC
TRBV6-5	few	TRBJ1-6	TRBD1	15	CASRPGGVGNSPLHF	TGTGCCAGCAGGCCAGGGGGAGTAGGCAATTCACCCCTCCACTTT
TRBV5-1	.	TRBJ2-3	.	16	CASSLGRSNLGDTQYF	TGCGCCAGCAGCTTGGGGCGGTCCAACCTCGGAGATACGCAGTATTTT
TRBV5-6	few	TRBJ1-2	TRBD1	17	CASSLEGQGGMWSGYTF	TGTGCCAGCAGCTTGGAGGGACAGGGGGGAATGTGGTCGGGCTACACCTTC
TRBV13	.	TRBJ1-2	.	16	CASSNTPARVMDGYTF	TGTGCCAGCAGCAATACCCCGGCCAGGGTGATGGATGGCTACACCTTC
TRBV6-1	.	TRBJ1-3	TRBD1	15	CASILTGGFGNTIYF	TGTGCCAGCATCCTGACAGGGGGCTTCGGAAACACCATATATTTT
TRBV28	.	TRBJ1-5	.	15	CASSLNAGPNQPQHF	TGTGCCAGCAGTTTAAATGCGGGGCCCAATCAGCCCCAGCATTTT
TRBV2	.	TRBJ2-7	.	14	CASSKEGGTYEQYF	TGTGCCAGCAGCAAAGAAGGCGGCACCTACGAGCAGTACTTC
TRBV25-1	.	TRBJ2-7	TRBD1	15	CASSEKGTGRDEQYF	TGTGCCAGCAGTGAAAAAGGGACAGGGAGGGACGAGCAGTACTTC
TRBV5-1	few	TRBJ2-3	.	15	CASSLATGGTDTQYF	TGCGCCAGCAGCTTGGCCACCGGGGGAACAGATACGCAGTATTTT
TRBV6-5	.	TRBJ2-5	.	15	CASSYSRGFQETQYF	TGTGCCAGCAGTTACTCTCGCGGATTCCAAGAGACCCAGTACTTC
TRBV2	.	TRBJ2-2	TRBD2	14	CASRKLAGSGELFF	TGTGCCAGCAGAAAACTAGCGGGGTCGGGGGAGCTGTTTTTT
TRBV18	.	TRBJ2-2	.	17	CASSPLAGTANTGELFF	TGTGCCAGCTCACCACTTGCGGGGACTGCGAACACCGGGGAGCTGTTTTTT
TRBV27	.	TRBJ2-7	TRBD2	15	CASSFGLATTYEQYF	TGTGCCAGCAGTTTCGGACTAGCGACGACCTACGAGCAGTACTTC